This T cell receptor (beta chain) is drawn from a study of shared clonotypes between healthy human individuals. Study-wide context: Two women and a few men aged 18 to 49 served as donors. Findings and limits, study-wide: The authors sampled blood alone, and tissue repertoires likely differ.

The replicate PCRs on unsorted PBMC were given around 280 ng DNA, which is about 27,000 T cell genomes. Only in-frame clones appear in the TCRdb table, and some are missing; sequencing was by immunoSEQ multiplex PCR. The sample shows hundreds of thousands of clones, 75% to 80% of them seen only once. A word on this clone: The antigen is undetermined.

This CDR3 spans 18 amino acids. The chain has TRBV21-1 and TRBJ2-1; the listed D gene, TRBD1, was not tested against the DNA. TRBV21-1 represents a pseudogene. The sequence came from a woman in her thirties or forties in good health. Some clones in this sample may be carry-over from other donors' samples. The specimen was PBMCs. The DNA of the CDR3 is TGTGCCAGCAGCAAATCTTCAACTACAGGGGGCTTTTACAATGAGCAGTTCTTC. Protein sequence: CASSKSSTTGGFYNEQFF.